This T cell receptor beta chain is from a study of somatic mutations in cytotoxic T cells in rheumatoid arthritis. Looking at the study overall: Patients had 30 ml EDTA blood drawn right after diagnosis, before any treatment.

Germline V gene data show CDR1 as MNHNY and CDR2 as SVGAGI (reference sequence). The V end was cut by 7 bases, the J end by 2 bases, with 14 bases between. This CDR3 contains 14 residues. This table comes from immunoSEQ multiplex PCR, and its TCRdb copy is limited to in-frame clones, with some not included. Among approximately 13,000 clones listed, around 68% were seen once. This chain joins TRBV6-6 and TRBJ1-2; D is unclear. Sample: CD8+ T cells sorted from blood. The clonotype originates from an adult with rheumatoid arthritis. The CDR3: CASTHFNKNYGYTF. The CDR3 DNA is TGTGCCAGCACTCACTTCAATAAAAACTATGGCTACACCTTC.